This T cell receptor (beta chain) is from a study of T cell clones after liver transplantation. Study overall: In this trial, immunosuppression withdrawal was attempted within 2 years of liver transplant. Three of the eight recipients were HCV-positive; the rest had non-autoimmune, non-viral transplant indications. TCRbeta sequencing after a pre-transplant mixed lymphocyte reaction identified graft-donor-reactive clones, later tracked in post-transplant blood.

Method: immunoSEQ multiplex PCR; TCRdb's copy keeps in-frame clones and lacks some. The sample has roughly 67,000 clones, 80% to 95% seen once. CDR1 is SGHDN, CDR2 FVKESK, per germline. CDR3 length: 18 amino acids. The V and J ends lost 4 bases and 5 bases, in that order; junction bases with no gene match: 18. The rearrangement joins TRBV14 to TRBJ2-7; 9 bases map to TRBD1. The material sequenced was CD4+ T cells from blood, taken nearly 26 months after liver transplant. This clonotype was obtained from a human patient who received a liver transplant. Some of the T cells might come from the graft donor. DNA for the CDR3: TGTGCCAGCAGCCCGCACTTACCCTTGGACAGGGGTGCACACGAGCAGTACTTC. Its protein product is CASSPHLPLDRGAHEQYF. The full variable domain, its missing parts supplied by reference TRBV14 and TRBJ2-7, is EAGVTQFPSHSVIEKGQTVTLRCDPISGHDNLYWYRRVMGKEIKFLLHFVKESKQDESGMPNNRFLAERTGGTYSTLKVQPAELEDSGVYFCASSPHLPLDRGAHEQYFGPGTRLTVT.